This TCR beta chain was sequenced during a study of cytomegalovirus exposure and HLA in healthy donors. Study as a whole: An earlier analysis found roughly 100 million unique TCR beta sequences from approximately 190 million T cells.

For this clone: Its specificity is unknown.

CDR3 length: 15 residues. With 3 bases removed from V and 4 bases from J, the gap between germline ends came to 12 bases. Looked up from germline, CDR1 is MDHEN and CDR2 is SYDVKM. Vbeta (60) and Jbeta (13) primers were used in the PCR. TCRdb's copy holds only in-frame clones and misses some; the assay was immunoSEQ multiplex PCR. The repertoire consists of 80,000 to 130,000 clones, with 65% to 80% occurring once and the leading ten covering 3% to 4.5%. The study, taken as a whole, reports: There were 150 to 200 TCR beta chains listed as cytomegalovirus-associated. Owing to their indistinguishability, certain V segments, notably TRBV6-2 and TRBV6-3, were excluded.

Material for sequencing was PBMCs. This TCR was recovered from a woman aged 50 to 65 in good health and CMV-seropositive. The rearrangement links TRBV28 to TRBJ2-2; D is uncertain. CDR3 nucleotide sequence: TGTGCCAGCAGTTTTATTCGGTCCCGCACCGGGGAGCTGTTTTTT. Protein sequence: CASSFIRSRTGELFF.